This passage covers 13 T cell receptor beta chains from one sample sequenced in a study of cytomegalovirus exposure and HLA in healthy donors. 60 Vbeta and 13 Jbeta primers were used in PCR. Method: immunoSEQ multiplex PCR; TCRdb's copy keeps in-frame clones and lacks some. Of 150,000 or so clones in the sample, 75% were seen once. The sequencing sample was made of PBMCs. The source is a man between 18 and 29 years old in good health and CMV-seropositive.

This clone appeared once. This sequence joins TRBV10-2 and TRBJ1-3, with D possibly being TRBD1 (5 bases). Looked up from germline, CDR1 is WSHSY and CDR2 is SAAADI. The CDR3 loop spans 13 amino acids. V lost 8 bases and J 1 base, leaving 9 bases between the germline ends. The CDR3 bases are TGCGCCAGCGGAGGGGTGTCTGGAAACACCATATATTTT. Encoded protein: CASGGVSGNTIYF.

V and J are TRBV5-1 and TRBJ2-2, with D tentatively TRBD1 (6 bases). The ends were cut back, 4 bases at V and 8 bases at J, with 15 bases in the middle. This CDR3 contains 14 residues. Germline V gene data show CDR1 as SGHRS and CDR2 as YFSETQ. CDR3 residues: CASSVDSAGGELFF. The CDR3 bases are TGCGCCAGCAGCGTGGACAGCGCGGGTGGGGAGCTGTTTTTT.

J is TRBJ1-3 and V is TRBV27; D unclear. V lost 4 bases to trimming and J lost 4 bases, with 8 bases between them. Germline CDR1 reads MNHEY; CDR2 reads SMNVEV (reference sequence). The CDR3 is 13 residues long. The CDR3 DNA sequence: TGTGCCAGCAGTTCCGGCAGGGGAAACACCATATATTTT. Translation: CASSSGRGNTIYF.

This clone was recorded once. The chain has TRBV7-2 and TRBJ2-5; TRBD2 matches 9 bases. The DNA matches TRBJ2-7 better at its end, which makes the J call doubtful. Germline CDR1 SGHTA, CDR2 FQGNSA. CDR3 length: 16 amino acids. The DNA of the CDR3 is TGTGCCAGCAGCTTAGCGCTGGGTAGCGGGAGAGGCGAGCAGTACTTC. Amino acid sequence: CASSLALGSGRGEQYF.

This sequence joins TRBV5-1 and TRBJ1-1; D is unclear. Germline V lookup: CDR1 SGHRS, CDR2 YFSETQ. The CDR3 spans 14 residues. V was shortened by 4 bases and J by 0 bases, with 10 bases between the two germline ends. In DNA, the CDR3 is TGCGCCAGCAGCCTATTGACACTGAACACTGAAGCTTTCTTT. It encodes CASSLLTLNTEAFF.

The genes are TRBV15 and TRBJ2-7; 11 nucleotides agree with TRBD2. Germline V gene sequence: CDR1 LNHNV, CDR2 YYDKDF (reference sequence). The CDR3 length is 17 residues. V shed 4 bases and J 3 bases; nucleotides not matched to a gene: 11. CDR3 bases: TGTGCCACCAGCACTTCAAGGCGACTAGCGGGGAACTACGAGCAGTACTTC. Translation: CATSTSRRLAGNYEQYF.

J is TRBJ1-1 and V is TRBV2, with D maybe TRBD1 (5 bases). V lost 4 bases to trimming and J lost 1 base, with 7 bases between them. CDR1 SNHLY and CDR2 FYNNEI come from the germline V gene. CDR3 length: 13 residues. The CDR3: CASSGQPNTEAFF. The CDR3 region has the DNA TGTGCCAGCAGTGGACAGCCGAACACTGAAGCTTTCTTT.

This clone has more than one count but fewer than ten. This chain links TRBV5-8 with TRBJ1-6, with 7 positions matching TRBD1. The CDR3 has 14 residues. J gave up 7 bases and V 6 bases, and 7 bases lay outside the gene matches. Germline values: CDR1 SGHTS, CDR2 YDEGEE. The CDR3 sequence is CASIPGGQNSPLHF. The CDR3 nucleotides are TGTGCCAGCATCCCCGGGGGACAGAATTCACCCCTCCACTTT.

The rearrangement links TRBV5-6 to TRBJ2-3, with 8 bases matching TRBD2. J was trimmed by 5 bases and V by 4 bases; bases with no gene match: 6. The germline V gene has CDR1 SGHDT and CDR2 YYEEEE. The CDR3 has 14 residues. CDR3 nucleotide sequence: TGTGCCAGCAGCCGGCGGCTAGCGGGAGATACGCAGTATTTT. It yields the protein CASSRRLAGDTQYF.

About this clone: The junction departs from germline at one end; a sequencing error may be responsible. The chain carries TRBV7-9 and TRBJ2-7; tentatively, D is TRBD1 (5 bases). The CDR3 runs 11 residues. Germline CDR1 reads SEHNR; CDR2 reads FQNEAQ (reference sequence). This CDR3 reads CASSQGVLPHF. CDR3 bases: TGTGCCAGCAGCCAAGGGGTACTCCCGCACTTC.

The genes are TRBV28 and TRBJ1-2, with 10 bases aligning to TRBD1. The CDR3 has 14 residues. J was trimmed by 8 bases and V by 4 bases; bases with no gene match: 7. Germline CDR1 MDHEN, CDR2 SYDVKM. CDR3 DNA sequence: TGTGCCAGCAGTTCGGGACAGGGGATACAAGGCTACACCTTC. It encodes CASSSGQGIQGYTF.

CDR3 in DNA: TGCGCCAGCAGCTTGGCCACGGGAGGTTTTCGCGAGCAGTACTTC. This gives the protein CASSLATGGFREQYF. The V gene is TRBV5-1, the J gene TRBJ2-7; 7 bases match TRBD2. In germline, CDR1 is SGHRS, CDR2 YFSETQ. J gave up 6 bases and V 0 bases, and 9 bases lay outside the gene matches. The CDR3 contains 15 residues.

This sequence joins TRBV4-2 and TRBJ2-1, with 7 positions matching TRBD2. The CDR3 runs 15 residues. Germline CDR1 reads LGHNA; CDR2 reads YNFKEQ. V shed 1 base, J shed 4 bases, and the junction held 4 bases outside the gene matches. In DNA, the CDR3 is TGTGCCAGCAGCCAAGTTCGGGAGGCATACAATGAGCAGTTCTTC. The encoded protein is CASSQVREAYNEQFF.